The T cell receptor beta chain described here comes from a study of T cell responses to AZD1222 COVID-19 vaccine. The study, taken as a whole, reports: Targets within unmutated variant regions were reportedly found for nearly half of spike-specific TCRs. Most donors were white British, females outnumbered males, and clonal diversity was possibly underestimated. Dominant at 160-218 and 743-854, vaccine-associated CD4 TCRs also spanned spike. When two AZD1222 doses had been given, Spike-specific TCR breadth and depth rose.

A word on this clone: Its specificity is unknown.

The protocol was immunoSEQ multiplex PCR, while the TCRdb copy is restricted to in-frame clones and leaves out a portion. The table has 150,000 to 190,000 clones, roughly 90% seen once. This CDR3 contains 13 residues. Germline V gene lookup returns CDR1 SGDLS and CDR2 YYNGEE. Trimming removed 4 bases at V and 0 bases at J, with 7 bases between. The sequence was obtained from an adult who received the AZD1222 COVID-19 vaccine. V usage is TRBV9 and J usage is TRBJ1-1; D is unclear. The sequencing used peripheral blood, collected 28 days after the second AZD1222 dose. The CDR3 loop reads CASSFVLNTEAFF. The DNA for the CDR3 is TGTGCCAGCAGCTTTGTCCTGAACACTGAAGCTTTCTTT. The full variable domain, with the rest looked up from reference TRBV9 and TRBJ1-1, is DSGVTQTPKHLITATGQRVTLRCSPRSGDLSVYWYQQSLDQGLQFLIQYYNGEERAKGNILERFSAQQFPDLHSELNLSSLELGDSALYFCASSFVLNTEAFFGQGTRLTVV.